A selection of T cell receptor beta chains follows, all from one sample in a study of shared clonotypes between healthy human individuals. Profiled with immunoSEQ multiplex PCR; TCRdb holds only in-frame clones, not every one. The repertoire consists of more than 850,000 clones, with around 82% occurring once and the leading ten covering about 0.52%. Sequenced input: memory CD4+ T cells from PBMCs. These receptors were obtained from a man aged 18 to 29 in good health. Some clones in this sample may be carry-over from other donors' samples. The CDR3 runs from the conserved cysteine through the conserved F or W. A D gene is named only where the DNA matches it firmly. Where a row states a size, it is once, few, many or the class of an expanded clone; other rows omit it.

d_gene	j_gene	v_gene	abundance	CDR3nt	CDR3aa
.	TRBJ1-2	TRBV11-2	.	TGTGCCAGCAGCTCCGAGTTCCTACCCGTGGGTGGCTACACCTTC	CASSSEFLPVGGYTF
TRBD1	TRBJ2-7	TRBV7-2	.	TGTGCCAGCAGCTTTGACAGGGGTAGCTCCTACGAGCAGTACTTC	CASSFDRGSSYEQYF
.	TRBJ2-5	TRBV6-5	.	TGTGCCAGCAGCCCTCATGGGGGTAAAGAGACCCAGTACTTC	CASSPHGGKETQYF
.	TRBJ2-1	TRBV27	once	TGTGCCAGCAGTTGGCGCGGGTCGGGGCGGGCTAGTTACTCCTACAATGAGCAGTTCTTC	CASSWRGSGRASYSYNEQFF
.	TRBJ2-5	TRBV4-1	.	TGCGCCAGCAGCCAAGGGGCCAGGGCTCGACAAGAGACCCAGTACTTC	CASSQGARARQETQYF
.	TRBJ1-1	TRBV19	few	TGTGCCAGTAGTTCCACGCTGGGCACTGAAGCTTTCTTT	CASSSTLGTEAFF
.	TRBJ2-7	TRBV4-1	.	TGCGCCAGCAGCCAAGCCCTAACGGGACCCTACGAGCAGTACTTC	CASSQALTGPYEQYF
.	TRBJ1-5	TRBV7-2	.	TGTGCCAGCAGCTTACCGGGGGGCGGTAATCAGCCCCAGCATTTT	CASSLPGGGNQPQHF
TRBD2	TRBJ2-3	TRBV7-3	many	TGTGCCAGCAGCTTAATGGGGACTAGCGGGAGCGGGGCAGATACGCAGTATTTT	CASSLMGTSGSGADTQYF
.	TRBJ2-6	TRBV28	.	TGTGCCAGCAGGACCCCTGGGGCCAACGTCCTGACTTTC	CASRTPGANVLTF
.	TRBJ1-4	TRBV5-5	.	TGTGCCAGCAGCGGCGGACACGAAAAACTGTTTTTT	CASSGGHEKLFF
TRBD2	TRBJ2-1	TRBV7-6	.	TGTGCCAGCAGCTTAGTGGTTCCCGGGACTAGCGGGATGATTCACGCCAATGAGCAGTTCTTC	CASSLVVPGTSGMIHANEQFF
.	TRBJ2-2	TRBV5-4	.	TGTGCCAGCAGCTTTCGGGATGCGAACACCGGGGAGCTGTTTTTT	CASSFRDANTGELFF
.	TRBJ1-1	TRBV9	.	TGTGCCAGCACACCGACCCTACTGAACACTGAAGCTTTCTTT	CASTPTLLNTEAFF
.	TRBJ2-7	TRBV5-1	.	TGCGCCAGCACCGAAGATTCTGGGGTCCTCTACGAGCAGTACTTC	CASTEDSGVLYEQYF
TRBD1	TRBJ2-3	TRBV28	.	TGTGCCAGCAGTGAACCAGGGGGAACAGATACGCAGTATTTT	CASSEPGGTDTQYF
TRBD1	TRBJ1-1	TRBV5-4	.	TGTGCCAGCAGCCCCGACAGGGGGAGGACTGAAGCTTTCTTT	CASSPDRGRTEAFF
TRBD1	TRBJ1-2	TRBV5-1	.	TGCGCCAGCAGCTTGGAGTTCAGGGGGCCCGGGTCAGCGAACTATGGCTACACCTTC	CASSLEFRGPGSANYGYTF
TRBD2	TRBJ2-7	TRBV6-5	.	TGTGCCAGCAGTTACGGTGGCGGGAGGAGTTCCTACGAGCAGTACTTC	CASSYGGGRSSYEQYF
TRBD2	TRBJ2-1	TRBV27	.	TGTGCCAGCAGTTTATCGATAAGACTAGCGGTTTACAATGAGCAGTTCTTC	CASSLSIRLAVYNEQFF
TRBD1	TRBJ1-5	TRBV7-8	.	TGTGCCAGCAGCTTTAAAAGGTTTTGGGGGGGGACAGGAAAGGAACAGCCCCAGCATTTT	CASSFKRFWGGTGKEQPQHF
TRBD2	TRBJ2-7	TRBV19	.	TGTGCCAGTAGTAGTAGCGGGAGTTTCAACGAGCAGTACTTC	CASSSSGSFNEQYF
TRBD1	TRBJ1-5	TRBV5-8	.	TGTGCCAGCAGCTTGGACGGGACAGGGTCTCAGCCCCAGCATTTT	CASSLDGTGSQPQHF
TRBD2	TRBJ2-5	TRBV7-2	.	TGTGCCAGCAGCTCGAGTAGCGGGAGGCAAGAGACCCAGTACTTC	CASSSSSGRQETQYF
.	TRBJ2-1	TRBV10-3	.	TGTGCCATCAGTGAGGGACGGGGAGCCGATGAGCAGTTCTTC	CAISEGRGADEQFF
.	TRBJ1-2	TRBV5-6	.	TGTGCCAGCGGAAATAAATTTGGGGCCCGGTATGGCTACACCTTC	CASGNKFGARYGYTF
.	TRBJ2-2	TRBV5-1	.	TGCGCCAGCAGCACCACATCGTACACCGGGGAGCTGTTTTTT	CASSTTSYTGELFF
.	TRBJ2-3	TRBV19	.	TGTGCCAGTAGTATCCCCTGGAGACCAGATACGCAGTATTTT	CASSIPWRPDTQYF
.	TRBJ2-7	TRBV29-1	.	TGCAGCGTTGGGGGCGGCTCCTACGAGCAGTACTTC	CSVGGGSYEQYF